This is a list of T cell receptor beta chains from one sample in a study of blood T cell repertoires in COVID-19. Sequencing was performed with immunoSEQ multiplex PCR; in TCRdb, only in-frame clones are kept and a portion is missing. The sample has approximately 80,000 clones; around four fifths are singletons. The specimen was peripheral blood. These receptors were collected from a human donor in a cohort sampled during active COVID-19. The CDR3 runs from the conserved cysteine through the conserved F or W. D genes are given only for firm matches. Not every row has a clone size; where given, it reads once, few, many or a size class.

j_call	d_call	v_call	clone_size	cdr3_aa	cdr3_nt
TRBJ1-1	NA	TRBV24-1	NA	CATSDYRNTEAFF	TGTGCCACCAGTGACTACCGTAACACTGAAGCTTTCTTT
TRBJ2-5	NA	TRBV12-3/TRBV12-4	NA	CASSSRSQETQYF	TGTGCCAGCAGTAGCCGGAGCCAAGAGACCCAGTACTTC
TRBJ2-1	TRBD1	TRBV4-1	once	CASSPIRGQGFDEQFF	TGCGCCAGCAGTCCCATCCGGGGACAGGGGTTCGATGAGCAGTTCTTC
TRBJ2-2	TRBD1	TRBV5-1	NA	CASSLDGQGVSGELFF	TGCGCCAGCAGCTTGGATGGACAGGGGGTATCCGGGGAGCTGTTTTTT
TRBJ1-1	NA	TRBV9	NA	CASGGDVNTEAFF	TGTGCCAGCGGGGGGGACGTGAACACTGAAGCTTTCTTT
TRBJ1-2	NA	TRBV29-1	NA	CSVEVGAYGYTF	TGCAGCGTTGAGGTGGGAGCCTATGGCTACACCTTC
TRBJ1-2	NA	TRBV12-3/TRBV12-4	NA	CASSLGRSYTF	TGTGCCAGCAGTTTAGGGAGGAGCTACACCTTC
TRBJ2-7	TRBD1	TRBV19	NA	CASSIGDRQFYEQYF	TGTGCCAGTAGTATAGGGGACAGGCAATTCTACGAGCAGTACTTC
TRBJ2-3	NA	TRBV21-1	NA	CASRPGGQNDLSTDTQYF	TGTGCCAGCAGACCTGGCGGACAGAACGATCTAAGCACAGATACGCAGTATTTT
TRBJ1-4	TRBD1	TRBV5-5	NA	CASSSNRGQGARNEKLFF	TGTGCCAGCAGCTCCAATCGAGGACAGGGGGCTAGAAATGAAAAACTGTTTTTT
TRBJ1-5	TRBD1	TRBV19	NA	CASSTRQGYQPQHF	TGTGCCAGTAGTACCCGACAGGGGTATCAGCCCCAGCATTTT
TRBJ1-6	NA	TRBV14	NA	CASSLLQGRAYNSPLHF	TGTGCCAGCAGCCTTCTACAGGGTCGCGCCTATAATTCACCCCTCCACTTT
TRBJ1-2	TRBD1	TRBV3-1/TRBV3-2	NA	CASSQVTGEDGYTF	TGTGCCAGCAGCCAAGTAACAGGGGAGGACGGCTACACCTTC
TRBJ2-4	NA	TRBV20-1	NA	CSASRGGKNIQYF	TGCAGTGCTAGTAGGGGGGGGAAAAACATTCAGTACTTC
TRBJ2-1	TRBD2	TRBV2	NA	CASSARSGGANEQFF	TGTGCCAGCAGTGCCCGTAGCGGGGGGGCCAATGAGCAGTTCTTC
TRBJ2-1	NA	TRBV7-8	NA	CASSLARGRYFDEQFF	TGTGCCAGCAGCTTAGCGAGGGGGAGATACTTCGATGAGCAGTTCTTC
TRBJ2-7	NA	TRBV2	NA	CASSWAGPGEQYF	TGTGCCAGCAGTTGGGCAGGTCCAGGGGAGCAGTACTTC
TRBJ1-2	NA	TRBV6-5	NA	CASSYSGPGYGYTF	TGTGCCAGCAGTTACTCCGGGCCAGGGTATGGCTACACCTTC
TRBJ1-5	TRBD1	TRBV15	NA	CATSLSGTGRQPQHF	TGTGCCACCAGTCTATCCGGGACAGGGAGACAGCCCCAGCATTTT
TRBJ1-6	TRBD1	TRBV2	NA	CASRPDRGNSPLHF	TGTGCCAGCAGACCCGACAGGGGAAATTCACCCCTCCACTTT
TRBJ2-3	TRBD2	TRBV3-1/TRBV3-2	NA	CASSRLTSGGASDTQYF	TGTGCCAGCAGCCGCCTGACTAGCGGGGGGGCCTCAGATACGCAGTATTTT
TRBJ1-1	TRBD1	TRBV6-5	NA	CASSYKGQGGSEAFF	TGTGCCAGCAGTTACAAGGGACAGGGCGGGAGTGAAGCTTTCTTT
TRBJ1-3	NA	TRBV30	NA	CAWRQDSGNTIYF	TGTGCCTGGAGGCAGGACTCTGGAAACACCATATATTTT
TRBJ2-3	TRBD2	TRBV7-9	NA	CASSSLTSPDTQYF	TGTGCCAGCAGCTCGTTGACTAGCCCAGATACGCAGTATTTT
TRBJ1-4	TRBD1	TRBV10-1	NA	CASSEGGGTNEKLFF	TGCGCCAGCAGTGAAGGAGGGGGCACTAATGAAAAACTGTTTTTT
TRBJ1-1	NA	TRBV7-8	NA	CASSFKQGTEAFF	TGTGCCAGCAGTTTCAAACAGGGAACTGAAGCTTTCTTT
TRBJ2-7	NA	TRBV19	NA	CASSMLGAYEQYF	TGTGCCAGTAGTATGTTGGGAGCCTACGAGCAGTACTTC
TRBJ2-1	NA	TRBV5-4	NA	CASSPAGGGPHYNEQFF	TGTGCCAGCAGCCCCGCCGGCGGGGGCCCCCACTACAATGAGCAGTTCTTC
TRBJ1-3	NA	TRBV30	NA	CAWDRGTSRNTIYF	TGTGCCTGGGACCGTGGGACATCCCGAAACACCATATATTTT
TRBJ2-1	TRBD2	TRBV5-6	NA	CASSSLIGGAYNEQFF	TGTGCCAGCAGCTCCCTTATCGGGGGGGCTTACAATGAGCAGTTCTTC
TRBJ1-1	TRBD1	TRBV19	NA	CASRRQGANTEAFF	TGTGCCAGTAGACGACAGGGGGCGAACACTGAAGCTTTCTTT
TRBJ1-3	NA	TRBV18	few	CASSPVQGSGNTIYF	TGTGCCAGCTCACCAGTTCAGGGCTCTGGAAACACCATATATTTT
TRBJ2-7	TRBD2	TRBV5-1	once	CASSPGLGAYEQYF	TGCGCCAGCAGCCCGGGACTAGGGGCCTACGAGCAGTACTTC
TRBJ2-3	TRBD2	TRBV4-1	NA	CASSSGTSGGASTDTQYF	TGCGCCAGCAGCTCGGGGACTAGCGGGGGGGCTAGCACAGATACGCAGTATTTT
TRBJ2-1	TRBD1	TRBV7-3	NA	CASKKDRGPYNEQFF	TGTGCCAGCAAAAAGGACAGGGGACCCTACAATGAGCAGTTCTTC
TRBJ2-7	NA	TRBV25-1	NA	CASTPSGQPDEQYF	TGTGCCAGCACCCCGAGTGGACAGCCGGACGAGCAGTACTTC
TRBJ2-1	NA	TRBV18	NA	CASSPQGGGNNEQFF	TGTGCCAGCTCACCCCAGGGAGGAGGAAACAATGAGCAGTTCTTC
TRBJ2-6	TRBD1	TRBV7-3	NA	CASSSQGAGGANVLTF	TGTGCCAGCAGCTCCCAGGGGGCGGGCGGGGCCAACGTCCTGACTTTC
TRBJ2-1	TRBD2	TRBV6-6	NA	CASSHSGGAFF	TGTGCCAGCAGTCATAGCGGGGGGGCCTTCTTC
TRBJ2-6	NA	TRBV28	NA	CASSFGRGQDDSGANVLTF	TGTGCCAGCAGTTTCGGGAGGGGGCAAGATGACTCTGGGGCCAACGTCCTGACTTTC
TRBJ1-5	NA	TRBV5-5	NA	CASSFTTDQPQHF	TGTGCCAGCAGCTTTACCACTGATCAGCCCCAGCATTTT
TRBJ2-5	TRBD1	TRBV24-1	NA	CATSETKTGDQETQYF	TGTGCCACCAGTGAAACCAAGACAGGGGACCAAGAGACCCAGTACTTC
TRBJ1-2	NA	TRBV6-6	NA	CASSRGGNNYGYTF	TGTGCCAGCAGTCGCGGAGGTAACAACTATGGCTACACCTTC
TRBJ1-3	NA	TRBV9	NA	CASSAGIGNTIYF	TGTGCCAGCAGCGCGGGAATAGGAAACACCATATATTTT
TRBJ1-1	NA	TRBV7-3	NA	CASSLWRGAEAFF	TGTGCCAGCAGCTTATGGCGGGGGGCTGAAGCTTTCTTT
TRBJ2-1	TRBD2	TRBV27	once	CASSLGSGGYNEQFF	TGTGCCAGCAGTTTAGGTAGCGGGGGGTACAATGAGCAGTTCTTC
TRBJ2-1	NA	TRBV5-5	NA	CASSLSPQGSYNEQFF	TGTGCCAGCAGCTTAAGTCCACAGGGCTCCTACAATGAGCAGTTCTTC
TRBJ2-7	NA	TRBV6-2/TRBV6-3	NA	CASSYQVSGEQYF	TGTGCCAGCAGTTACCAGGTTTCCGGCGAGCAGTACTTC
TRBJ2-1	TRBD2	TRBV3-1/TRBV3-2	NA	CASSSYGGGDYNEQFF	TGTGCCAGCAGCTCCTATGGGGGGGGAGACTACAATGAGCAGTTCTTC
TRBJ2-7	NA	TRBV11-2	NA	CASSPLDSRYEQYF	TGTGCCAGCAGCCCCTTAGACAGCCGCTACGAGCAGTACTTC
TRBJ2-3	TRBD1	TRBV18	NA	CASSLRTGTRTDTQYF	TGTGCCAGCTCACTTAGGACAGGGACTCGCACAGATACGCAGTATTTT
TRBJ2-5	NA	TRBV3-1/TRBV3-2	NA	CASSPQAGEETQYF	TGTGCCAGCAGTCCTCAGGCAGGGGAAGAGACCCAGTACTTC
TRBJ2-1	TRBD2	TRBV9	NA	CASSVDSLAGGAFNEQFF	TGTGCCAGCAGCGTAGACTCTCTAGCGGGGGGCGCATTCAATGAGCAGTTCTTC
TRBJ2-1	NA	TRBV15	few	CATSRGGRADEQFF	TGTGCCACCAGCAGGGGGGGGCGAGCGGATGAGCAGTTCTTC
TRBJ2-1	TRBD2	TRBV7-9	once	CASSPRGGGYNEQFF	TGTGCCAGCAGCCCGCGGGGGGGCGGCTACAATGAGCAGTTCTTC